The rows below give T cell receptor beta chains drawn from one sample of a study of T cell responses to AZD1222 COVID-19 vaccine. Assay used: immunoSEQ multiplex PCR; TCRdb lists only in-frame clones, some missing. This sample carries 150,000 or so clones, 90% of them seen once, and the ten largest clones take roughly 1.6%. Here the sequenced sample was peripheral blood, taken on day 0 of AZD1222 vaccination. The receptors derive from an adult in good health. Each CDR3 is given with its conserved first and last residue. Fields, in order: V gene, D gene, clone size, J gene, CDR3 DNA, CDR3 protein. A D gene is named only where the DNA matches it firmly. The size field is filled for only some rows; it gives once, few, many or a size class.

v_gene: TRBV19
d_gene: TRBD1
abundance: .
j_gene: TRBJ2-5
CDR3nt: TGTGCCAGCCGGAGGACAGGGACTCAAGAGACCCAGTACTTC
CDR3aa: CASRRTGTQETQYF

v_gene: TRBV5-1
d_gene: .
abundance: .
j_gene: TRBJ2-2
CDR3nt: TGCGCCAGCAGCCCGGACATTAGAAACACCGGGGAGCTGTTTTTT
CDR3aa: CASSPDIRNTGELFF

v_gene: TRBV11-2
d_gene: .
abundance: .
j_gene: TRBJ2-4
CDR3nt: TGTGCCAGCAGCCCTGACCAGGGGCCCATTCAGTACTTC
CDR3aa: CASSPDQGPIQYF

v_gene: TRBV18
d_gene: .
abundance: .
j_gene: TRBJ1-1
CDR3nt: TGTGCCAGCTCACCACCACTCGGGTCGACTGAAGCTTTCTTT
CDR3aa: CASSPPLGSTEAFF

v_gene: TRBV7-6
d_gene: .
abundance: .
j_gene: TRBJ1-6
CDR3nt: TGTGCCAGCAGCCTTACAGCGGGAACGGATAATTCACCCCTCCACTTT
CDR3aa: CASSLTAGTDNSPLHF

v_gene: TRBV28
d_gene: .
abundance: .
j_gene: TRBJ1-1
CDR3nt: TGTGCCAGCAGTTTATGGCAGAAGAACACTGAAGCTTTCTTT
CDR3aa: CASSLWQKNTEAFF

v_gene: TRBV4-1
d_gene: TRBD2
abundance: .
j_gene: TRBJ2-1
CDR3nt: TGCGCCAGCAGCCAGCGGGGGGGCCACAATGAGCAGTTCTTC
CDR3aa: CASSQRGGHNEQFF

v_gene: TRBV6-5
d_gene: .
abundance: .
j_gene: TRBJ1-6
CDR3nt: TGTGCCAGCCGAAGGATCAATAATTCACCCCTCCACTTT
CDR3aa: CASRRINNSPLHF

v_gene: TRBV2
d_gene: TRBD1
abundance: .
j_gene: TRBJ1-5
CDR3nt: TGTGCCAGCATACCCCGGGACAGGGGATACAATCAGCCCCAGCATTTT
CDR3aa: CASIPRDRGYNQPQHF

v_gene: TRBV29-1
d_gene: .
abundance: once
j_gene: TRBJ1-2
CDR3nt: TGCAGCGGCAACCAGGGGATTGACTATGGCTACACCTTC
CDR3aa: CSGNQGIDYGYTF

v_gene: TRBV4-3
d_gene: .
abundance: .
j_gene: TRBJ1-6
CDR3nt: TGCGCCAGCAGCCAAGATGTTGGGAGGAGGGATTCACCCCTCCACTTT
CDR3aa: CASSQDVGRRDSPLHF

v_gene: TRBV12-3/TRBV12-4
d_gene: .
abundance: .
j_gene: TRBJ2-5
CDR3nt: TGTGCCAGCAGTTACGGCCGGCGTGAGACCCAGTACTTC
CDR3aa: CASSYGRRETQYF

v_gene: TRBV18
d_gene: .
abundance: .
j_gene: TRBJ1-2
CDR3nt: TGTGCCAGCTCACTATCACGGGACTATGGCTACACCTTC
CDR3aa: CASSLSRDYGYTF

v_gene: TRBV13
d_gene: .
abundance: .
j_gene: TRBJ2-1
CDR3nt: TGTGCCAGCAGCTTAGCTCCGGGCGTTGAGCAGTTCTTC
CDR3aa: CASSLAPGVEQFF

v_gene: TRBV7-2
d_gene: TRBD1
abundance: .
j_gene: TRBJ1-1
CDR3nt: TGTGCCAGCAGCTTAGGACAGGGCCTACTGAGAGCTTTCTTT
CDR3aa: CASSLGQGLLRAFF

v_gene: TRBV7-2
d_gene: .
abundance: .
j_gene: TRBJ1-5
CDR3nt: TGTGCCAGCAGCGCCGTTGGAGGGGGCAATCAGCCCCAGCATTTT
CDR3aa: CASSAVGGGNQPQHF

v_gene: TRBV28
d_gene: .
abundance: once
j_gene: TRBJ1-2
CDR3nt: TGTGCCAGCAGTTTGGGCAGGGAGTATAACTATGGCTACACCTTC
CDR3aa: CASSLGREYNYGYTF

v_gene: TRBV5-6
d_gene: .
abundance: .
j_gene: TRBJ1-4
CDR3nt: TGTGCCAGCACCCTTCTTGGGGGGGATAATGAAAAACTGTTTTTT
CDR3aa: CASTLLGGDNEKLFF

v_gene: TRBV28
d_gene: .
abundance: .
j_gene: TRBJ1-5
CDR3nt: TGTGCCAGCAGTTTCCGTGGGCGTAGCAATCAGCCCCAGCATTTT
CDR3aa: CASSFRGRSNQPQHF

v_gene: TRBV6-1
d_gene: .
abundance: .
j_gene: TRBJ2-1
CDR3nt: TGTGCCAGCAGTGAAGCTTGGGGCAACAATGAGCAGTTCTTC
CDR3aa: CASSEAWGNNEQFF

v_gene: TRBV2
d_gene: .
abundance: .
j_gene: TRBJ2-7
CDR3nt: TGTGCCAGCAAGACATACTCCTACGAGCAGTACTTC
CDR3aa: CASKTYSYEQYF

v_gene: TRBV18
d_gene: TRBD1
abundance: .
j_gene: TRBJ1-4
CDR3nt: TGTGCCAGCTCCCCCTCAGGGGGGCTTGAAAAACTGTTTTTT
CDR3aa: CASSPSGGLEKLFF

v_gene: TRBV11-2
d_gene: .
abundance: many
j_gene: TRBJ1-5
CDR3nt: TGTGCCAGCAGCTTAACCGGGCGCGGCCGGAGCAATCAGCCCCAGCATTTT
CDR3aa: CASSLTGRGRSNQPQHF

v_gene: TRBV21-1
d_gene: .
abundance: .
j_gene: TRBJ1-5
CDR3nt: TGTGCCAGCAGCCTTCAGAACAGGGAGGACAATCAGCCCCAGCATTTT
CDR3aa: CASSLQNREDNQPQHF

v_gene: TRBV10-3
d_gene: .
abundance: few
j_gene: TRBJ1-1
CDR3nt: TGTGCCATCAGTAAATACAGGGTTAGACCTGAAGCTTTCTTT
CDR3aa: CAISKYRVRPEAFF

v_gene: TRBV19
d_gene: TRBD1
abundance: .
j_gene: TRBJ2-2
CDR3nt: TGTGCCAGTAGTGGGACAGGGACCGGGGAGCTGTTTTTT
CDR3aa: CASSGTGTGELFF

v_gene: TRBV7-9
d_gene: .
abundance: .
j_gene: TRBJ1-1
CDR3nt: TGTGCCAGCAGCTTAAGGGAGAACACTGAAGCTTTCTTT
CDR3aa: CASSLRENTEAFF

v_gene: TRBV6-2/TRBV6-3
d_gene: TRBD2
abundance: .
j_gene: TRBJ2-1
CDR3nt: TGTGCCAGCAGTTACCGAGCGGGGGGGACAAAGCAGTTCTTC
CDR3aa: CASSYRAGGTKQFF

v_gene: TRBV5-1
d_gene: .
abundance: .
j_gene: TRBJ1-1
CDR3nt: TGCGCCAGCAGCGCGGCCCGGGACACCGTGAACACTGAAGCTTTCTTT
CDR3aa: CASSAARDTVNTEAFF

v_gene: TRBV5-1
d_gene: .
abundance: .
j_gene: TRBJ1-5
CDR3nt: TGCGCCATCCAGCCTCCGGGGGGGCGCGAGGGCAATCAGCCCCAGCATTTT
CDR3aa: CAIQPPGGREGNQPQHF

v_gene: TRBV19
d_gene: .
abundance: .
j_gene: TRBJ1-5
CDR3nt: TGTGCCAGTAGGAAGGACAATCAGCCCCAGCATTTT
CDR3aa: CASRKDNQPQHF

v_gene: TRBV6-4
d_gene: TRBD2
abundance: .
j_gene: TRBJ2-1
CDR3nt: TGTGCCAGCAGTGAAAGGGCTAGCGGGGCTTACAATGAGCAGTTCTTC
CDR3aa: CASSERASGAYNEQFF

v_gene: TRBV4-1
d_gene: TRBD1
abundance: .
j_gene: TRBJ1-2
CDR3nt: TGCGCCAGCAGCCGAGGACAGGGAACTGGCTACACCTTC
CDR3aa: CASSRGQGTGYTF

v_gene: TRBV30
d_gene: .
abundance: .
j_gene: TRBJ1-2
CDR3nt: TGTGCCTGGGGTCCCCGAAGTTACGGCTACACCTTC
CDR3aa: CAWGPRSYGYTF

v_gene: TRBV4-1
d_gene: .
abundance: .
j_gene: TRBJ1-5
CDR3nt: TGCGCCAGCAGCGCCGGCCCCATGAGAGGGACCCTCGGCAATCAGCCCCAGCATTTT
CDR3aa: CASSAGPMRGTLGNQPQHF

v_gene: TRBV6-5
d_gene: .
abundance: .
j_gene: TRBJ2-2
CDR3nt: TGTGCCAGCAGTTACTCGAACAGAAACACCGGGGAGCTGTTTTTT
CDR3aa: CASSYSNRNTGELFF

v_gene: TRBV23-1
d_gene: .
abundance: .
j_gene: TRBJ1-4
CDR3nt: TGCGCCAGCAGTCAAGAAGTAACAGTGCCAAAGGCAACTAATGAAAAACTGTTTTTT
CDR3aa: CASSQEVTVPKATNEKLFF

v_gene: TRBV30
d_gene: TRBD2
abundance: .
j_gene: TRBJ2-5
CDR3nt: TGTGCCTGGAGTGGACTAGCGGGGGGAGAGACCCAGTACTTC
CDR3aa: CAWSGLAGGETQYF

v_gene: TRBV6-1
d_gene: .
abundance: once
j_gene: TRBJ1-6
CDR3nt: TGTGCCAGCAGTGAAGAGGGTACAGGGCACGGTTCACCCCTCCACTTT
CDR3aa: CASSEEGTGHGSPLHF

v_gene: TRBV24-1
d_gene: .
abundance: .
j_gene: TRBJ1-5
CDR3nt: TGTGCCACCAGTGCCGGGGGGAGTCAGCCCCAGCATTTT
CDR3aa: CATSAGGSQPQHF

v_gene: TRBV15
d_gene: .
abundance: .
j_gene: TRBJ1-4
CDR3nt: TGTGCCACCAGCAGAGCGCAGGGGTACGATGAAAAACTGTTTTTT
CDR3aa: CATSRAQGYDEKLFF

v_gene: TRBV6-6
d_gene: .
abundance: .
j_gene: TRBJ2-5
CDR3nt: TGTGCCGCCCAGCGAGGGGGGGGGCCGGAGGCCCAGTACTTC
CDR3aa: CAAQRGGGPEAQYF

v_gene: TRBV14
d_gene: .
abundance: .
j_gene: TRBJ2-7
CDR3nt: TGTGCCAGCAGCCAAAGCTCCTACGAGCAGTACTTC
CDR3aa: CASSQSSYEQYF

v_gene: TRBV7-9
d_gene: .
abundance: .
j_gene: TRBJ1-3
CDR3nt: TGTGCCAGCAGCTTAGTAGCGGGGGTTGGAAACACCATATATTTT
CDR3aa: CASSLVAGVGNTIYF

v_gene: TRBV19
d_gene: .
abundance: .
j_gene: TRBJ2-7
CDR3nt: TGTGCCAGTAGTGACGGACAGAGGCTCTCCTACGAGCAGTACTTC
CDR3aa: CASSDGQRLSYEQYF

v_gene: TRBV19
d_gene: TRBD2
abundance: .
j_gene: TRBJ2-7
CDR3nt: TGTGCCAGTAGGTTAGGACTAGCGGGCTCCTACGAGCAGTACTTC
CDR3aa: CASRLGLAGSYEQYF

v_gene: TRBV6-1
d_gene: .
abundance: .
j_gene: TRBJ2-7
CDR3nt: TGTGCCAGCAGTGAAGCTCACGTCTACGAGCAGTACTTC
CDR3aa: CASSEAHVYEQYF

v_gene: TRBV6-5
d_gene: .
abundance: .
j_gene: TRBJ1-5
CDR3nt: TGTGCCAGCAGTTACACGGCAGGGTCAGATCAGCCCCAGCATTTT
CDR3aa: CASSYTAGSDQPQHF

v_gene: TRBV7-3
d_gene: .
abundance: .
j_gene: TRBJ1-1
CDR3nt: TGTGCCAGCAGCTTCCAGGGTAGCAGCACTGAAGCTTTCTTT
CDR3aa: CASSFQGSSTEAFF

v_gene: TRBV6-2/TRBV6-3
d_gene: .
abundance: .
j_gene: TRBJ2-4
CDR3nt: TGTGCCAGCAGTTACGGCGGACTACTAGCCAAAAACATTCAGTACTTC
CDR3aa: CASSYGGLLAKNIQYF

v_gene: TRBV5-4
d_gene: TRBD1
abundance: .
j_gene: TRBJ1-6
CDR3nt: TGTGCCAGCAGCTCGTTGGACAGGGGGGGAAATTCACCCCTCCACTTT
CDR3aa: CASSSLDRGGNSPLHF

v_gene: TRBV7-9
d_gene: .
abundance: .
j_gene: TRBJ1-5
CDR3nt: TGTGCCAGCAGCTTAAGCCAGGGAAGCCCCGGCAGATTGGGCTCCCAGCATTTT
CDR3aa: CASSLSQGSPGRLGSQHF

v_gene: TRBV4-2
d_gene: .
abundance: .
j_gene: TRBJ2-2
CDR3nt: TGTGCCAGCAGCCAAGATCTTGGGGGGGCCCACCGGGAGCTGTTTTTT
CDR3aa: CASSQDLGGAHRELFF

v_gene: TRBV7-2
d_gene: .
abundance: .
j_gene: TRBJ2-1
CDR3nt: TGTAACACTCGCAGATTCGGTGTAAATGAGCAGTTCTTC
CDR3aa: CNTRRFGVNEQFF

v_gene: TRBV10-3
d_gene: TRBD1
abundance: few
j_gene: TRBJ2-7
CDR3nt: TGTGCCACCGCCGGACAGGCCCCGGGCGAGCAGTACTTC
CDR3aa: CATAGQAPGEQYF

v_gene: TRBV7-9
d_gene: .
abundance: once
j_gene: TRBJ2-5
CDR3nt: TGTGCCAGCAGCTTAGCGCGACTACCCTTGGGGGAGACCCAGTACTTC
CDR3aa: CASSLARLPLGETQYF

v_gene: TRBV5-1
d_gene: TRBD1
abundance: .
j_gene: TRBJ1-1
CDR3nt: TGCGCCAGCAGCCAAATAACAGGGGCCTCTGAAGCTTTCTTT
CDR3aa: CASSQITGASEAFF